This T cell receptor (beta chain) was profiled in a study of molecular identifiers for immune sequencing clone quantification. This clonotype was observed at least ten times. The target antigen is unknown. V gave up 5 bases and J gave up 2 bases; unmatched junction bases: 9. CDR3 length: 16 residues. Looked up from germline, CDR1 is DFQATT and CDR2 is SNEGSKA (reference sequence). Previously described methods and listed TCR primers were employed for the bulk TCR libraries. MiXCR, applied by TCRdb to the PCR reads, yields one record per CDR3 protein. The sample carries 9,500 to 15,000 distinct CDR3 sequences, under 20% recorded once. It was from 20,000 to 1,000,000 sorted cells, with 10%, 30% or 50% RNA, that naive CD8 libraries came. Findings of the study overall: In naive cells, under 1% of molecules belonged to clones above 20 RNA copies, against over 97% in effector cells. Single-cell amounts of spiked Jurkat TCR RNA were reportedly detectable among roughly 1 million naive cells.

The sample consisted of naive CD8+ T cells from blood, with Jurkat cell RNA spiked in. The subset denotes: FACS-sorted CD8+CD4-CCR7+CD45RA+ naive T cells. V gene TRBV20-1 combines with J gene TRBJ1-5; TRBD1 matches at 10 bases. This TCR derives from a human donor in good health. Some libraries in this study had Jurkat cell RNA spiked in. The CDR3 is CSAHDRDRGGNQPQHF. The CDR3 DNA reads as TGCAGTGCTCATGACCGGGACAGGGGCGGCAATCAGCCCCAGCATTTT.